Listed here are 16 T cell receptor beta chains from one sample, sequenced in a study of radiotherapy plus CTLA-4 blockade in lung cancer. Profiled with immunoSEQ multiplex PCR; TCRdb holds only in-frame clones, not every one. The table lists 75,000 or so clones, over 65% of them singletons. Sequences were derived from peripheral blood, sampled from a patient treated with radiotherapy plus ipilimumab. Source of these receptors: a human donor with non-small cell lung cancer who had a complete response to radiotherapy plus ipilimumab.

J is TRBJ2-3 and V is TRBV5-5; D uncertain. Per germline, CDR1 SGHKS and CDR2 YYEKEE (reference sequence). Trimming stripped 2 bases from V and 0 bases from J, with 10 bases between. The CDR3 loop spans 15 amino acids. CDR3 in DNA: TGTGCCAGCAGCTTCCCCTTAACTAGCACAGATACGCAGTATTTT. As protein: CASSFPLTSTDTQYF.

Many counts were recorded for this clone. The identical CDR3 is also encoded by other nucleotide sequences in the sample. The chain couples TRBV11-3 to TRBJ2-6; D unresolved. This CDR3 is 15 amino acids long. Trimming shortened V by 0 bases and J by 2 bases, and 5 bases separated the two germline ends. Germline lookup yields CDR1 SGHNT and CDR2 YENEEA. The CDR3 region is CASSLEGAGANVLTF. The CDR3 nucleotides are TGTGCCAGCAGCTTAGAGGGTGCTGGGGCCAACGTCCTGACTTTC. Supplemented by reference TRBV11-3 and TRBJ2-6, the full variable domain reads EAGVVQSPRYKIIEKKQPVAFWCNPISGHNTLYWYLQNLGQGPELLIRYENEEAVDDSQLPKDRFSAERLKGVDSTLKIQPAELGDSAVYLCASSLEGAGANVLTFGAGSRLTVL.

The chain joins TRBV7-9 to TRBJ2-7; D perhaps matches TRBD2 (5 bases). V gave up 5 bases and J gave up 7 bases, with 12 bases separating them. Germline V CDR1 and CDR2: SEHNR, FQNEAQ (reference sequence). The CDR3 has 12 residues. The CDR3 coding sequence is TGTGCCAGCAGCGCCATTGGGAGAGAGCAGTACGTC. Its translation: CASSAIGREQYV.

The chain is built from TRBV5-4 and TRBJ2-5; D is perhaps TRBD1 (5 bases). The CDR3 has 14 amino acids. The V end was cut by 4 bases, the J end by 1 base, with 11 bases between. Germline assignment: CDR1 SGHNT and CDR2 YYREEE (reference sequence). In DNA form, the CDR3 reads TGTGCCAGCAGCCCCCAGGGATTCCAAGAGACCCAGTACTTC. Its translation: CASSPQGFQETQYF.

This clone was observed once. The chain is built from TRBV10-3 and TRBJ1-3, with D uncertain. The V gene's germline CDR1 is ENHRY and CDR2 SYGVKD. V lost 6 bases and J lost 1, with 13 bases in between. This CDR3 is 15 amino acids long. The CDR3 bases are TGTGCCATCAGGGCTAGGGAAGGGTCTGGAAACACCATATATTTT. This codes for CAIRAREGSGNTIYF.

The chain recombines TRBV7-9 with TRBJ1-1; D is undetermined. Trimming left V 6 bases short and J 5 bases short, with 10 bases between. Germline V gives CDR1 SEHNR, CDR2 FQNEAQ (reference sequence). The length of the CDR3 is 12 residues. CDR3 amino acids: CASSQPGTEAFF. CDR3 DNA: TGTGCCAGCAGTCAGCCCGGGACTGAAGCTTTCTTT.

V is TRBV5-4 and J is TRBJ1-1; 10 nucleotides align to TRBD1. J was trimmed by 0 bases and V by 2 bases; bases with no gene match: 4. Germline V gene lookup returns CDR1 SGHNT and CDR2 YYREEE (reference sequence). There are 16 residues in the CDR3. The DNA for the CDR3 is TGTGCCAGCAGCTTTGGACAGGGGGGATTGAACACTGAAGCTTTCTTT. The encoded protein is CASSFGQGGLNTEAFF.

This clone appeared a single time. The chain has TRBV15 and TRBJ1-5; D not resolved. Trimming stripped 2 bases from V and 2 bases from J, with 13 bases between. The CDR3 runs 16 residues. Germline lookup yields CDR1 LNHNV and CDR2 YYDKDF (reference sequence). CDR3 DNA: TGTGCCACCAGCAGACCCCGGTATTTGGGCAATCAGCCCCAGCATTTT. This translates into CATSRPRYLGNQPQHF.

The genes are TRBV30 and TRBJ2-7; tentative D call: TRBD2 (6 bases). Looked up from germline, CDR1 is GTSNPN and CDR2 is SVGIG (reference sequence). Trimming shortened V by 1 base and J by 6 bases, and 10 bases separated the two germline ends. This CDR3 contains 12 residues. The CDR3 is CAWSGGEAEQYF. The CDR3 coding sequence is TGTGCCTGGAGTGGGGGGGAGGCCGAGCAGTACTTC.

This clone turned up a few times. This chain uses TRBV11-2 with TRBJ2-2; TRBD2 matches at 7 bases. The J segment lost 4 bases and the V segment lost 5 bases, leaving 7 bases of the junction unmatched. Germline CDR1 reads SGHAT; CDR2 reads FQNNGV. The CDR3 covers 15 residues. The CDR3 loop reads CASSLRLASTGELFF. In nucleotides, the CDR3 is TGTGCCAGCAGCCTACGACTAGCAAGCACCGGGGAGCTGTTTTTT.

This clone has more than one count but fewer than ten. The chain combines TRBV18 with TRBJ2-7; D is possibly TRBD2 (6 bases). V was trimmed by 0 bases and J by 6 bases, leaving 9 bases between them. The germline CDR1 and CDR2 sequences are KGHSH and LQKENI. The CDR3 runs to 13 residues. In nucleotides, the CDR3 is TGTGCCAGCTCACCACCGGGGACTCTCGAGCAGTACTTC. Protein sequence: CASSPPGTLEQYF.

The CDR3 region has the DNA TGTGCCAGCAGCGTAGAGGGCACAGATACGCAGTATTTT. This translates into CASSVEGTDTQYF. The gene calls are TRBV9 and TRBJ2-3; D not resolved. Germline V CDR1 and CDR2: SGDLS, YYNGEE. V was shortened by 0 bases and J by 1 base, with 3 bases between the two germline ends. The CDR3 loop spans 13 amino acids. Full variable domain (missing parts from reference TRBV9 and TRBJ2-3): DSGVTQTPKHLITATGQRVTLRCSPRSGDLSVYWYQQSLDQGLQFLIQYYNGEERAKGNILERFSAQQFPDLHSELNLSSLELGDSALYFCASSVEGTDTQYFGPGTRLTVL.

The gene calls are TRBV4-3 and TRBJ1-2; 8 positions agree with TRBD1. V was clipped by 2 bases and J by 0 bases; unmatched bases: 5. The length of the CDR3 is 16 residues. CDR1 and CDR2 from the germline V gene are LGHNA and YSLEER. CDR3 sequence: CASSQSTGGTNYGYTF. CDR3 bases: TGCGCCAGCAGCCAAAGTACAGGGGGTACTAACTATGGCTACACCTTC.

The chain employs TRBV7-9 and TRBJ2-1; D is uncertain. Germline V lookup: CDR1 SEHNR, CDR2 FQNEAQ (reference sequence). Deletions cut 5 bases from V and 2 bases from J, with 13 bases between. This CDR3 comprises 15 residues. DNA for the CDR3: TGTGCCAGCAGCCCCCCCGCCCCTACCTACAATGAGCAGTTCTTC. Encoded protein: CASSPPAPTYNEQFF.

The chain is built from TRBV18 and TRBJ2-5, with a tentative D call TRBD1 (5 bases). V lost 5 bases and J lost 3, with 10 bases in between. Germline CDR1 is KGHSH and CDR2 is LQKENI. The CDR3 runs to 13 residues. This chain's CDR3 is CASSDDSKETQYF. The CDR3 DNA sequence: TGTGCCAGCTCAGACGACAGTAAAGAGACCCAGTACTTC.

The V gene is TRBV7-2, the J gene TRBJ2-1, with TRBD2 as a possible D gene (6 bases). Germline-derived CDR1 and CDR2 are SGHTA and FQGNSA. CDR3 length: 15 residues. Trimming cost V 5 bases and J 0 bases, with 11 bases left between them. DNA for the CDR3: TGTGCCAGCAGCCCTAGCGTCTTCTCCTACAATGAGCAGTTCTTC. It yields the protein CASSPSVFSYNEQFF.